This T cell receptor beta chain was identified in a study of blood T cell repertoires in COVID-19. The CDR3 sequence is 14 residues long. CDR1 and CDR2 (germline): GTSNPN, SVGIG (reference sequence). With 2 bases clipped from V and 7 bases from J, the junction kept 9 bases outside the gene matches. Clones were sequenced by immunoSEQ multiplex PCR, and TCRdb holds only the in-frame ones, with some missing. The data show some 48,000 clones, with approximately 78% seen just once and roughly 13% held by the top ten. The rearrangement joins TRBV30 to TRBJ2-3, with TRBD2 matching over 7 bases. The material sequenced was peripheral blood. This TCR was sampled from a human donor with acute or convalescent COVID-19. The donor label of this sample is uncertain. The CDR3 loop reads CAWSQGGGGNTQYF. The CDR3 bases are TGTGCCTGGAGTCAGGGCGGGGGAGGGAATACGCAGTATTTT.